Included here is one T cell receptor beta chain sequence, with context. Antigen unknown. The CDR3 runs to 15 residues. Per germline, CDR1 ENHRY and CDR2 SYGVKD. Trimming took 5 bases from V and 6 from J, leaving 16 bases between them. Only in-frame clones appear in the TCRdb table, and some are missing; sequencing was by immunoSEQ multiplex PCR. The sample contains over 110,000 clones, around 91% of which appear only once. The entry originates in a study of T cell responses to AZD1222 COVID-19 vaccine. Study-wide results and caveats: Every sample of the repertoires postdated the peak T cell response. With dominance at 160-218 and 743-854, vaccine-associated CD4 TCRs spanned spike. Among the donors, most were white British and more were female, and clonal diversity was possibly underestimated. Vaccination with two AZD1222 doses was followed by a rise in Spike-specific TCR breadth and depth.

The chain couples TRBV10-3 to TRBJ2-2; D possibly corresponds to TRBD2 (5 bases). Source: peripheral blood, taken 28 days after the second AZD1222 dose. The receptor's source is an adult who received the AZD1222 COVID-19 vaccine. The CDR3 nucleotides read TGTGCCATCAGTACGAGTCGGGGTGGTTCCGGGGAGCTGTTTTTT. It codes for CAISTSRGGSGELFF.